This TCR beta chain comes out of a study of T-cell memory formation after mild COVID-19. General observations from the study: Clones that shrank (day 15 to 85) were balanced CD4/CD8, whereas later expanders leaned CD4+. Cross-reactive memory seemingly joined, as some responding clones were found in pre-infection memory. Contracting CD4+ clones lay largely in CM and EM, with CD8+ ones residing in EMRA.

5'RACE with constant-segment primers built TCRalpha and TCRbeta cDNA libraries with UMIs. TCRdb reprocessed the 5' RACE reads via MiXCR and lists one record per CDR3 protein. The sample holds 350,000 or so distinct CDR3 sequences, approximately 22% seen once. There are 14 residues in the CDR3. Trimming removed 3 bases from V and 2 bases from J, with 10 bases in between. In the case of this clonotype: Its antigen remains unidentified.

The TCR was taken from a man aged 18 to 30 who had mild COVID-19 (a few samples of this study predate the infection). Cell type and time point are not known. The rearrangement links TRBV12-3 or TRBV12-4 to TRBJ1-2; no clear D. The source material was PBMCs or a T cell subset sorted from them (not recorded which). The DNA for the CDR3 is TGTGCCAGCAGTTTCGGTGAGGGAAACTATGGCTACACCTTC. Translated: CASSFGEGNYGYTF.